Included here is one TCR beta chain sequence, with context. This clonotype was seen ten or more times. Its antigen is not yet known. Per-base qualities were not stored, and no clone one base away is much larger. Libraries from unsorted PBMCs were made from 2 million PBMCs kept in RNAlater at -80 degrees C until RNA extraction. Multiple sclerosis patients were enrolled in a US clinical protocol under which disease progression was evaluated by magnetic resonance imaging. Peripheral blood was subjected to Ficoll-Hypaque density gradient centrifugation to isolate PBMCs, which were then cryopreserved in liquid nitrogen. The sample originates from a study of neurological immune-mediated disorders (dated by TCRdb to the late 2010s). Context from the whole study: Among the roughly 34 multiple sclerosis patients, relapsing-remitting MS was present in around 31 and secondary progressive MS was present in 3. Using UMI-based sequencing, the study compared peripheral blood TCR-beta repertoires from patients with HTLV-I-associated myelopathy (HAM/TSP), patients with multiple sclerosis, and healthy controls. Alongside PBMC samples, the set of approximately 100 TCR-beta libraries contained longitudinal samples, technical triplicates, and paired CD4+ and CD8+ T-cell subsets that had been sorted. The cohort comprised about 68 subjects: some 15 HAM/TSP patients, approximately 34 multiple sclerosis patients and approximately 20 healthy controls.

On the study overall, not on this receptor specifically: Phylogenetic analysis grouped repertoires from 18 of 34 MS patients into a cluster of related CDR3 sequences, suggesting a possible repertoire-level signature. No clinical or MRI features were associated with the MS cluster, and the authors said that larger cohorts are needed. No identical CDR3 amino acid sequences were found to be shared among expanded clones across subjects, suggesting that TCR-beta repertoires were private in all groups. TCR clonal expansion was greatest in HAM/TSP patients and smallest in MS patients, who ranked below even healthy controls.

cDNA synthesis used template-switch 5'RACE with a primer carrying a 10-nucleotide random unique molecular identifier tagging each TCR transcript. Over 180 million TCR-beta sequences, covering 15-18 subjects, were produced in each sequencing run. The RNeasy kit was used to extract total RNA. The KAPA Real-time Library Amplification kit was used to amplify TCR-beta VDJ regions with primers targeting the TCR constant region and the 5'RACE anchor. A first PCR added sample indexes and Illumina adaptors, after which a second PCR increased the library yield. The roughly 650 bp TCR product was size-selected on a 2% E-gel SizeSelection system after Ampure bead purification. Library quality was checked on a Bioanalyzer, concentration was measured with Qubit, and libraries were quantified with the Kapa Library Quantification kit before pooling. An Illumina HiSeq 2500 was used to sequence the libraries paired-end at 2 x 150 bp. To increase sequence diversity, about 23-32% phiX was spiked into each library pool. From the authors' description of their analysis: Quality-filtered reads were processed with the UMI-based MiGEC pipeline, which removed over 75% of raw TCR sequences during error correction. IMGT germline references were used for alignment of VDJ genes, and clonotypes were defined by a unique CDR3 amino acid sequence together with V-J genes. Clonal expansion, Shannon diversity and CDR3 relatedness were evaluated with VDJtools (CalcPairwiseDistances, ClusterSamples), while phylogenetic trees were built in CLCbio workbench. Using coefficient-of-variation modelling across technical triplicates, the study counted a clone as expanded if it had at least 8 unique UMIs. Using fastp trimming at Q25 and MiXCR clonotype assembly, TCRdb reanalyzed the public sequencing data and kept in-frame beta chains. Entries are consolidated by CDR3 protein sequence, retaining the most common genes and DNA. It is TCRdb's table, rather than the study itself, that gives the V and J calls and clone size. For this sample there are some 60,000 distinct CDR3 sequences; around 5.2% appear just once. Clones ranked in the top ten supply around 3.3% of the sample.

As encoded in the germline V gene (reference sequence), CDR1 is DFQATT while CDR2 is SNEGSKA. V ends up 6 bases short and J 4 bases short, with an unmatched junction base count of 12. The CDR3 sequence holds 15 residues, the cysteine and phenylalanine included. The DNA shown is the 45-base CDR3, in frame from base 1. The sequence was obtained from a woman aged 45-60 years with multiple sclerosis. Sequencing was performed on PBMCs. The chain is encoded by TRBV20-1 joined to TRBJ2-7, with 10 middle bases fitting TRBD1. Here the CDR3 is given as CSAHATAGQGYEQYF. The nucleotide sequence is TGCAGTGCCCATGCCACCGCGGGACAGGGGTACGAGCAGTACTTC.